These 26 T cell receptor beta chains came from one sample sequenced in a study of blood T cell repertoires in COVID-19. The assay was immunoSEQ multiplex PCR, and TCRdb's table has in-frame clones only and misses some. The sample consists of fewer than 300,000 clones, 75% to 90% of them appearing once. Sequencing was carried out using peripheral blood. Every receptor here comes from a human donor in a cohort sampled during active COVID-19.

This clone was seen a single time. CDR3 nucleotides: TGCGCCAGCAGTGACCCCGGGGGACCCTACGAGCAGTACTTC. Translated: CASSDPGGPYEQYF. The rearrangement joins TRBV10-2 to TRBJ2-7; a weak D match, TRBD2 (6 bases). The CDR3 extends over 14 amino acids. V was trimmed by 3 bases and J by 2 bases, leaving 11 bases between them. Germline V gene sequence: CDR1 WSHSY, CDR2 SAAADI.

This rearrangement joins TRBV12-5 to TRBJ1-1, with 9 bases fitting TRBD1. Germline CDR1 LGHNT, CDR2 FRNRAP. Unmatched junction bases numbered 12, after V lost 0 bases and J lost 4 bases. This CDR3 comprises 18 residues. The CDR3 DNA is TGTGCTAGTGGTTTGGTACTCTTGGGACAGGGTCTATCCACTGAAGCTTTCTTT. It yields the protein CASGLVLLGQGLSTEAFF.

The chain is built from TRBV3-1 (or the pseudogene TRBV3-2) and TRBJ1-2, with unresolved D. Trimming left V 4 bases short and J 4 bases short, with 10 bases between. The length of the CDR3 is 13 residues. Germline assignment: CDR1 LGHDT and CDR2 YNNKEL (reference sequence). In nucleotides, the CDR3 is TGTGCCAGCAGCCCCCCATCAGTCTATGGCTACACCTTC. Translating it yields CASSPPSVYGYTF.

The chain uses TRBV5-1 and TRBJ2-7, with 7 bases identical to TRBD2. Germline V gives CDR1 SGHRS, CDR2 YFSETQ. The CDR3 consists of 14 residues. The trim removed 2 bases at V and 0 bases at J, leaving 2 bases unmatched. CDR3 DNA: TGCGCCAGCAGCTTCCCGGGGGGCTCCTACGAGCAGTACTTC. Translating gives CASSFPGGSYEQYF.

The chain combines TRBV6-5 with TRBJ1-3; D not resolved. Trimming left V 4 bases short and J 4 bases short, with 14 bases between. The CDR3 spans 15 residues. Germline values: CDR1 MNHEY, CDR2 SVGAGI. CDR3 loop: CASSFKSEVGNTIYF. The CDR3 DNA follows: TGTGCCAGCAGTTTTAAGAGTGAAGTCGGAAACACCATATATTTT.

The chain links TRBV9 to TRBJ1-3, with 7 positions matching TRBD1. Germline V gene lookup returns CDR1 SGDLS and CDR2 YYNGEE. This CDR3 contains 14 residues. The junction had 3 bases not matched to a gene; V was cut back by 0 bases and J by 6 bases. CDR3 protein: CASSVGTGENTIYF. The CDR3 DNA is TGTGCCAGCAGCGTAGGGACAGGAGAAAACACCATATATTTT. Filled out from reference TRBV9 and TRBJ1-3, the complete variable domain reads DSGVTQTPKHLITATGQRVTLRCSPRSGDLSVYWYQQSLDQGLQFLIQYYNGEERAKGNILERFSAQQFPDLHSELNLSSLELGDSALYFCASSVGTGENTIYFGEGSWLTVV.

The chain couples TRBV2 to TRBJ1-2, with 7 bases that match TRBD1. This CDR3 spans 15 amino acids. Germline V CDR1 and CDR2: SNHLY, FYNNEI. Trimming at V came to 5 bases and at J to 1 base, leaving 7 bases not matched to a gene. The CDR3 region is CASSRDSGFNYGYTF. The DNA of the CDR3 is TGTGCCAGCAGTCGGGACAGCGGCTTTAACTATGGCTACACCTTC.

This chain joins TRBV6-5 and TRBJ2-3; 9 bases line up with TRBD1. Germline loops: CDR1 MNHEY, CDR2 SVGAGI. The V and J ends lost 5 bases and 8 bases, in that order; junction bases with no gene match: 8. This CDR3 contains 14 residues. Here the CDR3 DNA reads TGTGCCAGCAGTAGGGGACAGGGTGTAGGTACGCAGTATTTT. It encodes CASSRGQGVGTQYF.

The chain has TRBV28 and TRBJ1-3; 7 bases agree with TRBD1. Germline assignment: CDR1 MDHEN and CDR2 SYDVKM. J lost 2 bases, V lost 6 bases, and 10 bases had no gene match. The length of the CDR3 is 16 residues. CDR3 in amino acids: CASSPMGQTAGNTIYF. CDR3 in DNA: TGTGCCAGCAGCCCAATGGGACAGACCGCTGGAAACACCATATATTTT.

This clone was counted only a few times. V and J are TRBV7-9 and TRBJ2-7; D might be TRBD2 (5 bases). This CDR3 has 12 amino acids. V lost 5 bases, J lost 2 bases, and 7 bases lay in between. Germline V gives CDR1 SEHNR, CDR2 FQNEAQ (reference sequence). The CDR3 loop is CASSQTTYEQYF. CDR3 nucleotide sequence: TGTGCCAGCAGCCAGACTACCTACGAGCAGTACTTC. Combining the CDR3 with reference TRBV7-9 and TRBJ2-7 gives the whole variable domain DTGVSQNPRHKITKRGQNVTFRCDPISEHNRLYWYRQTLGQGPEFLTYFQNEAQLEKSRLLSDRFSAERPKGSFSTLEIQRTEQGDSAMYLCASSQTTYEQYFGPGTRLTVT.

The rearrangement links TRBV27 to TRBJ2-3, with TRBD2 matching over 10 bases. Germline V gene sequence: CDR1 MNHEY, CDR2 SMNVEV (reference sequence). The CDR3 totals 15 residues. V lost 6 bases, J lost 7 bases, and 10 bases stayed unmatched. For the CDR3, the DNA is TGTGCCAGCAGCCGGCCCCTAGCGGGAGCGTATACGCAGTATTTT. Translated, it gives CASSRPLAGAYTQYF.

The chain has TRBV27 and TRBJ2-7; TRBD2 agrees at 9 bases. With V trimmed by 4 bases and J by 6 bases, 4 bases remained unmatched. CDR3 length: 13 amino acids. Germline CDR1 and CDR2: MNHEY and SMNVEV (reference sequence). The CDR3 sequence is CASSSYSGGEQYF. The CDR3, as DNA: TGTGCCAGCAGTTCGTATAGCGGGGGCGAGCAGTACTTC.

The V gene is TRBV2, the J gene TRBJ2-1; perhaps TRBD2 as D (6 bases). The CDR3 covers 13 residues. From germline, CDR1 is SNHLY and CDR2 FYNNEI. Trimming removed 10 bases from V and 7 bases from J, with 17 bases in between. Here the CDR3 DNA reads TGTGCCATCGAGGGGCTAGCGAGGAATGAGCAGTTCTTC. Translation: CAIEGLARNEQFF.

V usage is TRBV4-1 and J usage is TRBJ1-4; D gene unclear. In germline, CDR1 is MGHRA, CDR2 YSYEKL. The CDR3 has 15 residues. The V and J ends lost 9 bases and 8 bases respectively, with 22 bases between them. The CDR3 region is CASRSPGRAEEKLFF. DNA of the CDR3: TGCGCCAGTCGCAGTCCTGGGCGGGCAGAGGAAAAACTGTTTTTT.

As regards this clone: The sample has other DNA sequences that encode this CDR3 too. The chain uses TRBV6-5 and TRBJ2-7; TRBD1 matches 7 bases. V lost 3 bases to trimming and J lost 0 bases; unmatched junction nucleotides: 5. This CDR3 has 15 residues. Germline loops: CDR1 MNHEY, CDR2 SVGAGI. CDR3 sequence (DNA): TGTGCCAGCAGTTATAGTAGGGACAGCTCCTACGAGCAGTACTTC. The encoded protein is CASSYSRDSSYEQYF.

This chain links TRBV4-1 with TRBJ1-2, with D possibly being TRBD1 (6 bases). This CDR3 has 15 residues. Germline values: CDR1 MGHRA, CDR2 YSYEKL. The V and J ends lost 1 base and 3 bases respectively, with 12 bases between them. The CDR3 sequence is CASSQVAGEDYGYTF. The CDR3 coding sequence is TGCGCCAGCAGCCAAGTTGCAGGGGAAGACTATGGCTACACCTTC.

The chain joins TRBV5-1 to TRBJ2-7; 10 bases are a match to TRBD2. Germline CDR1 and CDR2: SGHRS and YFSETQ. This CDR3 comprises 14 residues. V lost 3 bases to trimming and J lost 5 bases; unmatched junction nucleotides: 5. CDR3 amino acids: CASSSGLASNEQYF. CDR3 sequence (DNA): TGCGCCAGCAGCTCGGGACTAGCGAGTAACGAGCAGTACTTC.

The J gene is TRBJ1-1, the V gene TRBV10-3; TRBD1 agrees at 7 bases. There are 14 residues in the CDR3. V dropped 6 bases and J dropped 5; count of bases not matched to a gene: 9. Germline lookup yields CDR1 ENHRY and CDR2 SYGVKD. CDR3 nucleotide sequence: TGTGCCATCAGCAACGACAGGGTTTATACTGAAGCTTTCTTT. Residues: CAISNDRVYTEAFF.

The chain has TRBV18 and TRBJ2-4, with 8 bases identical to TRBD2. Trimming removed 1 base from V and 7 bases from J; junction bases left unmatched: 6. The CDR3 is 15 residues long. Germline V gives CDR1 KGHSH, CDR2 LQKENI. The chain's CDR3 is CASSPLPGLENIQYF. CDR3 bases: TGTGCCAGCTCACCACTTCCGGGACTAGAGAACATTCAGTACTTC.

This chain connects TRBV7-8 to TRBJ1-5; 11 bases map to TRBD1. The germline gives CDR1 SGHVS, CDR2 FQNEAQ. V was clipped by 1 base and J by 6 bases; unmatched bases: 8. This CDR3 contains 17 residues. The CDR3 is CASSLGFGQGAFQPQHF. The CDR3 DNA sequence: TGTGCCAGCAGCTTAGGATTCGGACAGGGGGCGTTTCAGCCCCAGCATTTT.

This clone was found a few times. The rearrangement joins TRBV27 to TRBJ2-7, with TRBD1 identical over 8 bases. This CDR3 is 15 amino acids long. Trimming at V came to 4 bases and at J to 2 bases, leaving 7 bases not matched to a gene. The germline gives CDR1 MNHEY, CDR2 SMNVEV (reference sequence). The CDR3 is CASSSRGQGTYEQYF. The CDR3 DNA is TGTGCCAGCAGTTCCCGCGGACAGGGAACCTACGAGCAGTACTTC.

The chain combines TRBV18 with TRBJ2-2; D remains ambiguous. The CDR3 totals 15 residues. The V end lost 4 bases, the J end lost 4 bases, and 13 bases lay between the germline ends. Germline CDR1 and CDR2: KGHSH and LQKENI. The DNA of the CDR3 is TGTGCCAGCTCACATGCAAACTTCTTCACCGGGGAGCTGTTTTTT. This encodes CASSHANFFTGELFF.

This clone has a count of ten or more. J is TRBJ1-4 and V is TRBV7-9, with a possible D match to TRBD1 (5 bases). The germline gives CDR1 SEHNR, CDR2 FQNEAQ (reference sequence). The V gene lost 5 bases and the J gene lost 13 bases, with 17 bases spanning the gap. The CDR3 is 13 residues long. CDR3: CASSPYSGQVLFF. CDR3 sequence (DNA): TGTGCCAGCAGCCCTTACTCAGGGCAGGTACTGTTTTTT. Full variable domain (outside the CDR3, taken from reference TRBV7-9 and TRBJ1-4): DTGVSQNPRHKITKRGQNVTFRCDPISEHNRLYWYRQTLGQGPEFLTYFQNEAQLEKSRLLSDRFSAERPKGSFSTLEIQRTEQGDSAMYLCASSPYSGQVLFFGSGTQLSVL.

J is TRBJ2-1 and V is TRBV6-5; 13 nucleotides line up with TRBD2. This CDR3 contains 15 residues. V lost 11 bases to trimming and J lost 7 bases; unmatched junction nucleotides: 11. Looked up from germline, CDR1 is MNHEY and CDR2 is SVGAGI. The CDR3, as DNA: TGTGCCGGTCAACCGGGACTAGCGGGAAATAATGAGCAGTTCTTC. Protein product: CAGQPGLAGNNEQFF.

The V gene is TRBV21-1, the J gene TRBJ1-5; the table's D call, TRBD1, has no DNA check behind it. TRBV21-1 is annotated as a pseudogene. The CDR3 extends over 18 amino acids. Here the CDR3 reads CASSTSGTGGDSNQPQHF. The CDR3, as DNA: TGTGCCAGCAGCACTTCCGGGACAGGGGGGGATAGCAATCAGCCCCAGCATTTT.

The chain is built from TRBV7-8 and TRBJ2-1, with 8 bases fitting TRBD2. Trimming took 5 bases from V and 0 from J; bases not matched to a gene: 6. The germline gives CDR1 SGHVS, CDR2 FQNEAQ. This CDR3 has 16 residues. The CDR3 DNA is TGTGCCAGCAGCCCGGCTAGCGGGCACTCCTACAATGAGCAGTTCTTC. This gives the protein CASSPASGHSYNEQFF.